This is a list of T cell receptor beta chains from one sample in a study of CD8 T cells in Susac syndrome. TCRdb ran MiXCR on the immunoSEQ multiplex PCR reads and lists one entry per CDR3 protein. This table holds about 250,000 distinct CDR3 sequences, 80% to 95% found once. Sequencing was done on a sample of CD4+ T cells from PBMCs. The receptors were gathered from a human donor with multiple sclerosis. Each CDR3 is given with its conserved first and last residue. D genes are given only for firm matches. Size is omitted from some rows. Given values are once, few, many or a class for expanded clones.

V gene,J gene,D gene,clone size,CDR3 protein,CDR3 DNA
TRBV20-1,TRBJ2-5,-,-,CSARDGGSWYQETQYF,TGCAGTGCTAGAGATGGTGGCTCATGGTACCAAGAGACCCAGTACTTC
TRBV10-3,TRBJ1-1,-,-,CAIKPGPTSTEAFF,TGTGCCATCAAACCGGGACCTACTTCCACTGAAGCTTTCTTT
TRBV28,TRBJ1-2,-,-,CASTGPRPLYGYTF,TGTGCCAGCACAGGTCCCCGACCTCTGTATGGCTACACCTTC
TRBV5-1,TRBJ1-2,-,once,CASSVTAVRVLGGYTF,TGCGCCAGCAGCGTTACGGCAGTGAGGGTACTGGGAGGCTACACCTTC
TRBV30,TRBJ1-5,-,-,CAWSVQEYQPQHF,TGTGCCTGGAGTGTGCAGGAATATCAGCCCCAGCATTTT
TRBV12-3/TRBV12-4,TRBJ1-3,-,-,CASSLQAISGNTIYF,TGTGCCAGCAGTTTACAGGCCATCTCTGGAAACACCATATATTTT
TRBV4-1,TRBJ2-5,-,-,CASSQGVSKGTQYF,TGCGCCAGCAGCCAAGGAGTTTCTAAGGGGACCCAGTACTTC
TRBV5-1,TRBJ2-7,-,-,CASSAGPLEYEQYF,TGCGCCAGCAGCGCGGGACCGCTCGAATACGAGCAGTACTTC
TRBV5-6,TRBJ1-2,-,-,CASSPTPGSGYTF,TGTGCCAGCAGTCCTACACCGGGCTCCGGCTACACCTTC
TRBV5-1,TRBJ2-3,-,-,CASSLDPRGGSTDTQYF,TGCGCCAGCAGCTTGGACCCCCGTGGAGGGAGCACAGATACGCAGTATTTT
TRBV18,TRBJ1-1,-,-,CASSENRSEAFF,TGTGCCAGCTCCGAAAACAGATCTGAAGCTTTCTTT
TRBV7-2,TRBJ2-3,TRBD1,-,CASSSGQGNTQYF,TGTGCCAGCAGCTCCGGACAGGGTAATACGCAGTATTTT
TRBV30,TRBJ1-6,-,-,CAWHLGGSYNSPLHF,TGTGCCTGGCACCTGGGGGGCTCCTATAATTCACCCCTCCACTTT
TRBV29-1,TRBJ1-4,-,-,CSVETNEKLFF,TGCAGCGTTGAAACTAATGAAAAACTGTTTTTT
TRBV7-2,TRBJ1-5,-,-,CASSFGVDQPQHF,TGTGCCAGCAGCTTTGGGGTGGATCAGCCCCAGCATTTT